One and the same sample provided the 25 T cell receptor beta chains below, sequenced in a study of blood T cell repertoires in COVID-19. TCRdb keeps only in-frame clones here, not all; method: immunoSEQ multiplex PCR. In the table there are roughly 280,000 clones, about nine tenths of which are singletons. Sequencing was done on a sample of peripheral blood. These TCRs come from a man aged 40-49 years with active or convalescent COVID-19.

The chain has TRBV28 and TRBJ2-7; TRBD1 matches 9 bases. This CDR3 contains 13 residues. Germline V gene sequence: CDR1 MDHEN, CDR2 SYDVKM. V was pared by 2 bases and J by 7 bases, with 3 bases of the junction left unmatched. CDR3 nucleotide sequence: TGTGCCAGCAGTTTAGGGGGACAGGGTGAGCAGTACTTC. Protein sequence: CASSLGGQGEQYF.

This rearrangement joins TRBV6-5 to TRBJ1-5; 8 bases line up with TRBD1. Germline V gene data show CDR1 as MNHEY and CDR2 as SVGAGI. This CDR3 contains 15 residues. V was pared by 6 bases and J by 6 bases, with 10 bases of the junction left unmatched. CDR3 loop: CASSQGAALGQPQHF. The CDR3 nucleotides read TGTGCCAGCAGCCAGGGGGCGGCTCTCGGTCAGCCCCAGCATTTT.

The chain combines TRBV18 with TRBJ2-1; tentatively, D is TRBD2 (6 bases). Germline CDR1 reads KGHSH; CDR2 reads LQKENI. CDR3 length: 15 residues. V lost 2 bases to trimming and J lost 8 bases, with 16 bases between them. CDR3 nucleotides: TGTGCCAGCTCACCAACCGGGGGACCCTCGGATGAGCAGTTCTTC. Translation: CASSPTGGPSDEQFF.

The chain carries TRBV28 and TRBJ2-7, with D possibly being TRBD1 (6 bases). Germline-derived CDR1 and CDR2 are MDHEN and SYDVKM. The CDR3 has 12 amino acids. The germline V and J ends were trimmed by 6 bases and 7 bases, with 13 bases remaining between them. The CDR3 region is CASRYRVGEQYF. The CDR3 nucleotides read TGTGCCAGCAGGTACAGGGTTGGAGAGCAGTACTTC.

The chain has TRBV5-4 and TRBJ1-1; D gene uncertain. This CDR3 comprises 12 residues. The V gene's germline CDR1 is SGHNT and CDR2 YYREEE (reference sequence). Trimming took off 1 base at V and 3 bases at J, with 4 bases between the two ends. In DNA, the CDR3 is TGTGCCAGCAGCTTGCAGGACACTGAAGCTTTCTTT. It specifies CASSLQDTEAFF.

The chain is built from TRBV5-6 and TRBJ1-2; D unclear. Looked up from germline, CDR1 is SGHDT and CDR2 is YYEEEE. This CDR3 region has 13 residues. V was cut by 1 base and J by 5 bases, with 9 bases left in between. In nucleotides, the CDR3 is TGTGCCAGCAGCTTGAACGAGGGATATGGCTACACCTTC. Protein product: CASSLNEGYGYTF.

DNA of the CDR3: TGTGCCAGCAGCCCAAACAGATCCACGTTTGTCGAGCAGTACTTC. Translation gives CASSPNRSTFVEQYF. The chain is built from TRBV9 and TRBJ2-7, with unresolved D. The germline CDR1 and CDR2 sequences are SGDLS and YYNGEE. Trimming shortened V by 4 bases and J by 6 bases, and 20 bases separated the two germline ends. The CDR3 length is 15 residues.

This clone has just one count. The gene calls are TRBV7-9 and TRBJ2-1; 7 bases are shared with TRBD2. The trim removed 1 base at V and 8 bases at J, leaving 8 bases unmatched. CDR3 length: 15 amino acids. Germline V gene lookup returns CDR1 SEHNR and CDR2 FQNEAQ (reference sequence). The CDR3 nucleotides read TGTGCCAGCAGCTTAGTCCGAGCGGGATCGTATGAGCAGTTCTTC. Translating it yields CASSLVRAGSYEQFF.

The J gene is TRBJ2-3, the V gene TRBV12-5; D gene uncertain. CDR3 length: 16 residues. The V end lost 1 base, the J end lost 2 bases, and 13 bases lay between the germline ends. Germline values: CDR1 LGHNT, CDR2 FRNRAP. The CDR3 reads CASGLDRSWATDTQYF. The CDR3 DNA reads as TGTGCTAGTGGTTTGGACAGATCTTGGGCCACAGATACGCAGTATTTT.

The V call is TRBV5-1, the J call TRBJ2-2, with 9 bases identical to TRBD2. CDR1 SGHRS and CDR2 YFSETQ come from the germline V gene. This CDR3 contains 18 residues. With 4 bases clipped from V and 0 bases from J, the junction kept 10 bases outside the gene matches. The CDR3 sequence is CASSRRDLAGANTGELFF. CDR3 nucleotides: TGCGCCAGCAGCAGGAGGGATTTAGCGGGAGCGAACACCGGGGAGCTGTTTTTT.

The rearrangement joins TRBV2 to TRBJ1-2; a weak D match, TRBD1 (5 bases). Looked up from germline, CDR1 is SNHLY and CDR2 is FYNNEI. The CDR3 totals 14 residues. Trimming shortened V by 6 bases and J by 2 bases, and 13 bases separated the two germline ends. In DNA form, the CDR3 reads TGTGCCAGCAGGGGGTTACAGGAAAACTATGGCTACACCTTC. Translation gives CASRGLQENYGYTF.

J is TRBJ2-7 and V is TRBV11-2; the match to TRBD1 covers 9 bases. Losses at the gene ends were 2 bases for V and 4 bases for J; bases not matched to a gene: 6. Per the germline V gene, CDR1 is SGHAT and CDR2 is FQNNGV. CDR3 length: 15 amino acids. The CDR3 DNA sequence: TGTGCCAGCAGCTTAACACAGGGGGCCTGGTACGAGCAGTACTTC. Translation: CASSLTQGAWYEQYF.

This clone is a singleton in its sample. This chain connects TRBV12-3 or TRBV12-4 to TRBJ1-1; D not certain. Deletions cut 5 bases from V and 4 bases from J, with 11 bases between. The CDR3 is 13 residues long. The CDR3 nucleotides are TGTGCCAGCAGTCCCCCCGGTTCCACTGAAGCTTTCTTT. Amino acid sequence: CASSPPGSTEAFF.

This CDR3 is CASSPSGNEQYF. The CDR3 DNA reads as TGTGCCAGCAGCCCTTCGGGGAACGAGCAGTACTTC. The V call is TRBV14, the J call TRBJ2-7; tentatively, D is TRBD2 (5 bases). Trimming shortened V by 4 bases and J by 5 bases, and 9 bases separated the two germline ends. The CDR3 loop spans 12 amino acids. Looked up from germline, CDR1 is SGHDN and CDR2 is FVKESK.

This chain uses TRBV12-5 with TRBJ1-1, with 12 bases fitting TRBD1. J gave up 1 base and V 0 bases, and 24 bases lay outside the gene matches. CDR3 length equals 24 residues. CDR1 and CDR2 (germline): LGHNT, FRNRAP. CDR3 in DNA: TGTGCTAGTGGTTTGGTAATCGGTCCGGGACAGGGGGCGCAAAAATTTGGTGGGAACACTGAAGCTTTCTTT. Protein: CASGLVIGPGQGAQKFGGNTEAFF.

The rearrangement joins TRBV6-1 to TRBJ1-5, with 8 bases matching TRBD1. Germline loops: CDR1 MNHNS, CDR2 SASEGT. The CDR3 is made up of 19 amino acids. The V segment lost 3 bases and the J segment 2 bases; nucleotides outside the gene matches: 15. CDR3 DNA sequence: TGTGCCAGCAGTGACCACGGACAGGGAGGGGGGCTACGCAATCAGCCCCAGCATTTT. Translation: CASSDHGQGGGLRNQPQHF.

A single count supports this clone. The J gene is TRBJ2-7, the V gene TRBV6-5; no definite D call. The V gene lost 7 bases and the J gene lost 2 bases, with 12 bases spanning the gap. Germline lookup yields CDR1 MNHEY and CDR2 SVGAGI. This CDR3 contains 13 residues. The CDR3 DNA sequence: TGTGCCAGCAATGTACGGTTTACCTACGAGCAGTACTTC. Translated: CASNVRFTYEQYF.

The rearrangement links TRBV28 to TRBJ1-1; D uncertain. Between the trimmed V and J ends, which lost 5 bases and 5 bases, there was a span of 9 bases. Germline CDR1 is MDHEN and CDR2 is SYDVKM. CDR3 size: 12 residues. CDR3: CASSGQWTEAFF. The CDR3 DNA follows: TGTGCCAGCAGTGGGCAGTGGACTGAAGCTTTCTTT.

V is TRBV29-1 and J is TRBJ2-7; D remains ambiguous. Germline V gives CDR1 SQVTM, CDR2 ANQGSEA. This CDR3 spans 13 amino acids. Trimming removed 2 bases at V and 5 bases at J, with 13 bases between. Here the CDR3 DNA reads TGCAGCGTTGAAAGCCCCAGCAGGCACGAGCAGTACTTC. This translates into CSVESPSRHEQYF.

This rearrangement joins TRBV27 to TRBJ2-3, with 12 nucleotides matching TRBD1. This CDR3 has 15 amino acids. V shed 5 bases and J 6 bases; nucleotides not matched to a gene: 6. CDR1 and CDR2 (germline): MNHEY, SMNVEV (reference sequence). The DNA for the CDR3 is TGTGCCAGCAGTGGGACAGGGGGCAGGTGGGATACGCAGTATTTT. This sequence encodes CASSGTGGRWDTQYF.

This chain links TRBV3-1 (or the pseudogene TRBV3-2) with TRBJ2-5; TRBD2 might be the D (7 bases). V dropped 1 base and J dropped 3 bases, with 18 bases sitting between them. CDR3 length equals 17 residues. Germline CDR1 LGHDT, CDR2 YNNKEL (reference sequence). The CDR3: CASSQAIGRGPEETQYF. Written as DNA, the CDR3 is TGTGCCAGCAGCCAAGCAATCGGGCGGGGGCCGGAAGAGACCCAGTACTTC.

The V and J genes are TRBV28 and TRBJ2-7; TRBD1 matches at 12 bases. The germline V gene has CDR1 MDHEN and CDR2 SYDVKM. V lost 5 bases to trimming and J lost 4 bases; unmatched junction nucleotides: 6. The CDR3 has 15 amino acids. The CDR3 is CASSHGTGGWYEQYF. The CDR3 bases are TGTGCCAGCAGTCACGGGACAGGGGGCTGGTACGAGCAGTACTTC.

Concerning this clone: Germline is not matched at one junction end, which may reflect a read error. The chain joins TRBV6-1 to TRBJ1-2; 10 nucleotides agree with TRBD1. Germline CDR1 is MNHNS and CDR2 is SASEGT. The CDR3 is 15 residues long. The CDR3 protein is CASSETDRGTYGYTF. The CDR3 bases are TGTGCTAGCAGTGAAACGGACAGGGGGACTTATGGCTACACCTTC.

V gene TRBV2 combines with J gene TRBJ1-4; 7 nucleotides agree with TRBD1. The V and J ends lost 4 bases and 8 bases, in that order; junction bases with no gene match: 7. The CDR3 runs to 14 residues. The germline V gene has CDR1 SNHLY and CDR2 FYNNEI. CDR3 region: CASSGDSRGEKLFF. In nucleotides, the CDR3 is TGTGCCAGCAGTGGGGACAGCCGAGGGGAAAAACTGTTTTTT.

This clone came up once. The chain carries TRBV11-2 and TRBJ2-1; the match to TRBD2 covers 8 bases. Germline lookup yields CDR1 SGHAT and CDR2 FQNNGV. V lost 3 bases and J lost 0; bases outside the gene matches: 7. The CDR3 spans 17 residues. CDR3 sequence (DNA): TGTGCCAGCAGCTTTGGCGGGGGGTTCAGCTCCTACAATGAGCAGTTCTTC. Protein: CASSFGGGFSSYNEQFF.